The entry that follows covers one T cell receptor (beta chain) sequence. This sample was included in a study of blood T cell repertoires in COVID-19. Whole-study context: COVID-19 samples collected from the United States, Italy and Spain covered acute and convalescent phases. The cDNA or gDNA used as material had been derived from T cells, B-cell-depleted T cells, or PBMCs.

There are 15 residues in the CDR3. Trimming stripped 3 bases from V and 0 bases from J, with 9 bases between. Germline CDR1 and CDR2: KGHSH and LQKENI. Original methodology: Reference gene primer amplification gave estimated nucleated cell counts. The data were produced by immunoSEQ multiplex PCR, yet TCRdb's version contains in-frame clones alone and is incomplete. That table furnishes V, J and clone size, whereas the DNA furnished D and trimming. The sample includes some 96,000 clones, around 90% of them seen just once. The material sequenced was peripheral blood. This receptor was obtained from a human donor in a cohort sampled during active COVID-19. The J gene is TRBJ1-5, the V gene TRBV18, with D uncertain. The CDR3 protein is CASSPRGGSNQPQHF. Here the CDR3 DNA reads TGTGCCAGCTCACCGCGGGGTGGTAGCAATCAGCCCCAGCATTTT.